Below, 14 T cell receptor beta chains from the same sample are listed, as sequenced in a study of cytomegalovirus exposure and HLA in healthy donors. The PCR was carried out with 60 Vbeta primers and 13 Jbeta primers. The repertoire was sequenced with immunoSEQ multiplex PCR; TCRdb's copy has only in-frame clones and lacks some. Counted here are around 75,000 clones, around 78% occurring once; the ten biggest clones make up around 3.6%. Material for sequencing was PBMCs. These receptors were taken from a man between 35 and 55 years old in good health and CMV-seronegative.

This sequence joins TRBV30 and TRBJ2-3; the match to TRBD2 covers 11 bases. Germline CDR1 and CDR2: GTSNPN and SVGIG (reference sequence). This CDR3 contains 15 residues. The trim removed 8 bases at V and 5 bases at J, leaving 12 bases unmatched. CDR3 protein: CAGSGLAGGRDTQYF. CDR3 nucleotide sequence: TGTGCCGGTTCGGGTCTAGCGGGGGGCAGAGATACGCAGTATTTT.

The rearrangement links TRBV6-5 to TRBJ2-3; maybe TRBD2 (5 bases). Trimming took off 1 base at V and 5 bases at J, with 10 bases between the two ends. Germline V gives CDR1 MNHEY, CDR2 SVGAGI. This CDR3 has 14 amino acids. The CDR3 protein is CASSYWGERDTQYF. As DNA, the CDR3 is TGTGCCAGCAGTTACTGGGGAGAGCGAGATACGCAGTATTTT.

The genes are TRBV9 and TRBJ2-5, with D possibly TRBD2 on 6 matching bases. The J call may not be correct, given that the DNA end is closer to TRBJ2-7. This CDR3 region has 14 residues. Germline V gives CDR1 SGDLS, CDR2 YYNGEE. The CDR3 DNA follows: TGTGCCAGCAGCTTCCGGGACCGGGGGTACGAGCAGTACTTC. It encodes CASSFRDRGYEQYF.

Here the CDR3 reads CASSPLVKNTEAFF. CDR3 DNA: TGTGCCAGCAGTCCCCTCGTAAAGAACACTGAAGCTTTCTTT. The chain is built from TRBV27 and TRBJ1-1, with unresolved D. V was trimmed by 5 bases and J by 1 base, leaving 11 bases between them. This CDR3 spans 14 amino acids. The germline gives CDR1 MNHEY, CDR2 SMNVEV (reference sequence).

V gene TRBV7-6 combines with J gene TRBJ2-3; 10 bases align to TRBD2. V trimming: 2 bases; J trimming: 5 bases; junction bases outside the gene matches: 10. The CDR3 has 17 amino acids. CDR1 SGHVS and CDR2 FNYEAQ come from the germline V gene. CDR3 residues: CASSLILAGTRGDTQYF. Written as DNA, the CDR3 is TGTGCCAGCAGCTTAATACTAGCGGGGACCCGCGGAGATACGCAGTATTTT.

The chain uses TRBV7-2 and TRBJ1-2; D is possibly TRBD1 (5 bases). The CDR3 is made up of 14 amino acids. V was cut by 4 bases and J by 4 bases, with 13 bases left in between. The germline CDR1 and CDR2 sequences are SGHTA and FQGNSA. The CDR3 DNA reads as TGTGCCAGCAGCTCGCCCCCGGGGGTCTATGGCTACACCTTC. Protein product: CASSSPPGVYGYTF.

The CDR3 DNA follows: TGTGCTAGTGGGGAGGGGGGGACTAACTATGGCTACACCTTC. Translated, it gives CASGEGGTNYGYTF. This chain connects TRBV12-5 to TRBJ1-2; tentatively, D is TRBD1 (6 bases). The CDR3 has 14 amino acids. The germline CDR1 and CDR2 sequences are LGHNT and FRNRAP. V was cut by 6 bases and J by 0 bases, with 11 bases left in between.

The chain couples TRBV11-2 to TRBJ2-2, with D tentatively TRBD2 (6 bases). Looked up from germline, CDR1 is SGHAT and CDR2 is FQNNGV. The V gene lost 3 bases and the J gene lost 5 bases, with 13 bases spanning the gap. The CDR3 consists of 15 residues. CDR3 nucleotide sequence: TGTGCCAGCAGCTTTAGCGGCCAGCCTACCGGGGAGCTGTTTTTT. Translation: CASSFSGQPTGELFF. Together with reference TRBV11-2 and TRBJ2-2, the CDR3 gives the full variable domain: EAGVAQSPRYKIIEKRQSVAFWCNPISGHATLYWYQQILGQGPKLLIQFQNNGVVDDSQLPKDRFSAERLKGVDSTLKIQPAKLEDSAVYLCASSFSGQPTGELFFGEGSRLTVL.

The chain is built from TRBV7-9 and TRBJ1-1, with D uncertain. This CDR3 is 11 amino acids long. Looked up from germline, CDR1 is SEHNR and CDR2 is FQNEAQ (reference sequence). V was cut by 6 bases and J by 2 bases, with 4 bases left in between. CDR3 nucleotide sequence: TGTGCCAGCAGGGCAAACACTGAAGCTTTCTTT. It is translated as CASRANTEAFF.

The chain employs TRBV7-2 and TRBJ1-5, with D possibly being TRBD1 (6 bases). Germline lookup yields CDR1 SGHTA and CDR2 FQGNSA. This CDR3 region has 18 residues. V lost 2 bases, J lost 11 bases, and 28 bases lay in between. As DNA, the CDR3 is TGTGCCAGCAGCTTAACAGCGTTGTGGGGCAGGGGAGGGGAATCCCAGCATTTT. This encodes CASSLTALWGRGGESQHF.

The DNA for the CDR3 is TGTGCCAGCAGCTTAGGTAGCAGGGTTACGTGGGACGAGCAGTACTTC. It encodes CASSLGSRVTWDEQYF. The chain employs TRBV7-6 and TRBJ2-7; perhaps TRBD1 as D (5 bases). This CDR3 contains 16 residues. From germline, CDR1 is SGHVS and CDR2 FNYEAQ. V lost 1 base to trimming and J lost 5 bases, with 18 bases between them.

This clone was recorded a few times. This chain links TRBV7-3 with TRBJ1-3; 10 nucleotides agree with TRBD1. Germline CDR1 reads SGHTA; CDR2 reads FQGTGA. V lost 0 bases, J lost 0 bases, and 5 bases stayed unmatched. The CDR3 contains 18 residues. As DNA, the CDR3 is TGTGCCAGCAGCTTAACGGGGGGGACAGGGGACTCTGGAAACACCATATATTTT. Residues: CASSLTGGTGDSGNTIYF.

V is TRBV6-6 and J is TRBJ2-1; possibly TRBD1 for D (5 bases). Germline CDR1 MNHNY, CDR2 SVGAGI (reference sequence). The CDR3 is 16 amino acids. The germline V and J ends were trimmed by 5 bases and 3 bases, with 17 bases remaining between them. CDR3 residues: CASSGRRTPNYNEQFF. The CDR3 nucleotides are TGTGCCAGCAGTGGCCGTCGGACACCGAACTACAATGAGCAGTTCTTC.

This clone was counted only a few times. The chain combines TRBV4-1 with TRBJ2-7, with a weak D call TRBD1 (5 bases). The germline V and J ends were trimmed by 0 bases and 5 bases, with 8 bases remaining between them. Germline values: CDR1 MGHRA, CDR2 YSYEKL. The CDR3 is 13 amino acids. The CDR3 sequence: CASSQEEGDEQYF. CDR3 in DNA: TGCGCCAGCAGCCAAGAGGAAGGGGACGAGCAGTACTTC.